These 8 T cell receptor beta chains share one sample of origin, sequenced in a study of blood T cell repertoires in COVID-19. TCRdb keeps only in-frame clones here, not all; method: immunoSEQ multiplex PCR. Among about 420,000 clones listed, about 90% were seen once. Material for sequencing was peripheral blood. The receptors originated from a man between 18 and 29 years old with COVID-19, enrolled during active disease.

The genes are TRBV6-2 or TRBV6-3 and TRBJ2-1, with 9 bases that match TRBD1. This CDR3 has 15 residues. Germline V CDR1 and CDR2: MNHEY, SVGEGT. V lost 3 bases to trimming and J lost 7 bases; unmatched junction nucleotides: 7. CDR3 in DNA: TGTGCCAGCAGTTATGGGGACAGGGTGCAAAATGAGCAGTTCTTC. Amino acid sequence: CASSYGDRVQNEQFF.

The chain's CDR3 is CASTASGSGNEQFF. CDR3 nucleotide sequence: TGTGCCAGCACCGCTAGCGGGAGTGGCAATGAGCAGTTCTTC. The rearrangement links TRBV6-5 to TRBJ2-1, with TRBD2 identical over 10 bases. In germline, CDR1 is MNHEY, CDR2 SVGAGI. J gave up 6 bases and V 7 bases, and 6 bases lay outside the gene matches. There are 14 residues in the CDR3.

This rearrangement joins TRBV5-1 to TRBJ2-2; TRBD2 matches 12 bases. With V trimmed by 4 bases and J by 2 bases, 6 bases remained unmatched. The CDR3 is made up of 17 amino acids. Germline V gene data show CDR1 as SGHRS and CDR2 as YFSETQ. CDR3 in DNA: TGCGCCAGCAGCCGATTGACTAGCGGGGGTAACACCGGGGAGCTGTTTTTT. Encoded protein: CASSRLTSGGNTGELFF. Together with reference TRBV5-1 and TRBJ2-2, the CDR3 gives the full variable domain: KAGVTQTPRYLIKTRGQQVTLSCSPISGHRSVSWYQQTPGQGLQFLFEYFSETQRNKGNFPGRFSGRQFSNSRSEMNVSTLELGDSALYLCASSRLTSGGNTGELFFGEGSRLTVL.

This clone was recorded only once. The chain couples TRBV4-1 to TRBJ1-2; D perhaps matches TRBD1 (6 bases). The CDR3 is 14 residues long. CDR1 and CDR2 (germline): MGHRA, YSYEKL. Trimming cost V 4 bases and J 2 bases, with 11 bases left between them. CDR3 protein: CASSRDTGNYGYTF. Here the CDR3 DNA reads TGCGCCAGCAGCCGGGATACAGGGAACTATGGCTACACCTTC.

This chain links TRBV30 with TRBJ1-4, with a tentative D call TRBD1 (5 bases). Per the germline V gene, CDR1 is GTSNPN and CDR2 is SVGIG (reference sequence). The CDR3 length is 15 residues. The V gene lost 1 base and the J gene lost 2 bases, with 11 bases spanning the gap. The CDR3 DNA is TGTGCCTGGAGTGCAGGGAGGTCCACTAATGAAAAACTGTTTTTT. Amino acids: CAWSAGRSTNEKLFF.

Worth noting for this clone: Germline and junction disagree at one end, which may indicate a read error. The chain recombines TRBV5-1 with TRBJ2-5; a possible D gene is TRBD2 (5 bases). The germline V gene encodes CDR1 SGHRS and CDR2 YFSETQ. This CDR3 is built from 14 residues. The DNA of the CDR3 is TGCGCCGGCAGTTGGAATGGGAGAGGAGAGACCCAGTACTTC. Translating it yields CAGSWNGRGETQYF.

The chain recombines TRBV5-1 with TRBJ1-5; no clear D gene. Trimming left V 3 bases short and J 5 bases short, with 15 bases between. Germline V gene data show CDR1 as SGHRS and CDR2 as YFSETQ. CDR3 length equals 15 residues. In DNA form, the CDR3 reads TGCGCCAGCAGCTCGACCGGAGCGTTTGATCAGCCCCAGCATTTT. It encodes CASSSTGAFDQPQHF.

This clone was seen once. The rearrangement joins TRBV30 to TRBJ2-3; possible D gene TRBD1, 6 bases. Germline V gene lookup returns CDR1 GTSNPN and CDR2 SVGIG (reference sequence). The CDR3 is 13 residues long. V lost 5 bases and J 1 base, leaving 10 bases between the germline ends. CDR3 coding DNA: TGTGCCTGGGACCGGACAGGCACAGATACGCAGTATTTT. This gives the protein CAWDRTGTDTQYF.